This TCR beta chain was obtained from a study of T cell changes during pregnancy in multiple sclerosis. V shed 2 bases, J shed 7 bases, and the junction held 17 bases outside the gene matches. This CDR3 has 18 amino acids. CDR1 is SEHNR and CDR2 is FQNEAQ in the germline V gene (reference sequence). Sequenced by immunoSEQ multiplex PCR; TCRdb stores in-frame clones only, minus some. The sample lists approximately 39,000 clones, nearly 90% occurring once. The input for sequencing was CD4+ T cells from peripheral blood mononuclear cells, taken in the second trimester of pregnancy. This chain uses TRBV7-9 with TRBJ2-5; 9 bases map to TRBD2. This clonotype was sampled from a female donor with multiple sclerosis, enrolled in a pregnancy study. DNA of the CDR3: TGTGCCAGCAGCTTATTGAATAGCGGGAGTTCCCGGGTAGGGACCCAGTACTTC. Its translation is CASSLLNSGSSRVGTQYF.